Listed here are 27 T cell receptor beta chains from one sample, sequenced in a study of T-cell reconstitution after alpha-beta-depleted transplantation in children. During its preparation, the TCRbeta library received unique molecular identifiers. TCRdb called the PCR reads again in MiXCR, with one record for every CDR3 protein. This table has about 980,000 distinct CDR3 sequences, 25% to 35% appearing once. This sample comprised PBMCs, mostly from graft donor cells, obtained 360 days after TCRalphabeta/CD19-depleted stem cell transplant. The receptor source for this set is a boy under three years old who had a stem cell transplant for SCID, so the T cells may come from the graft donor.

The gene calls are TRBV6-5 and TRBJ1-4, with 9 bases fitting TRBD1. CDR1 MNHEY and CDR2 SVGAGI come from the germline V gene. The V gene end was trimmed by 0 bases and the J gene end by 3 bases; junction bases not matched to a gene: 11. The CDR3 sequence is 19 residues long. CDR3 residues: CASSYSRGQGSPSNEKLFF. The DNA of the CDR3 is TGTGCCAGCAGTTACTCGAGGGGACAGGGAAGCCCGTCTAATGAAAAACTGTTTTTT.

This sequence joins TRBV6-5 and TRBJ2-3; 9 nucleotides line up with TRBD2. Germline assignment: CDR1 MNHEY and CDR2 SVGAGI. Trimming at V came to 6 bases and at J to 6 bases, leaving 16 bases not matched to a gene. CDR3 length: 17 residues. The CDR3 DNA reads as TGTGCCAGCAGCCCCCGAACTAGCGGGTTCACCGGCGATACGCAGTATTTT. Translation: CASSPRTSGFTGDTQYF.

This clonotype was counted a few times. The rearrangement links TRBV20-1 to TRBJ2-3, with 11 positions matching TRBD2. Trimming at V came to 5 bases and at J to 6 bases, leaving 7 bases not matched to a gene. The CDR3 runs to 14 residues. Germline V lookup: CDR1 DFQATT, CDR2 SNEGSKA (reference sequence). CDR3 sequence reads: CSASGLAGADTQYF. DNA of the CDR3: TGCAGTGCTTCCGGACTAGCGGGCGCCGATACGCAGTATTTT.

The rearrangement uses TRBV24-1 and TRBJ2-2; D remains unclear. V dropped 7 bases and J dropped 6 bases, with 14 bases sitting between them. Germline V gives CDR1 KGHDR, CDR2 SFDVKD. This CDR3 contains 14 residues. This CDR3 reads CATSPASDAGELFF. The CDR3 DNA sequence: TGTGCCACCAGCCCAGCGTCGGATGCCGGGGAGCTGTTTTTT.

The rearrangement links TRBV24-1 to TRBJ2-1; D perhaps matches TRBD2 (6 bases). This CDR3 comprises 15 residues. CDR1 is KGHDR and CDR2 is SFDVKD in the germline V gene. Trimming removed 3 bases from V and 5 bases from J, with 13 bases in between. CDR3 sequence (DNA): TGTGCCACCAGTGATCGGGGGTCAGGAGACAATGAGCAGTTCTTC. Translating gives CATSDRGSGDNEQFF.

CDR3 DNA: TGTGCCAGCAGCCCCGCCGGACAACTGTACCAAGAGACCCAGTACTTC. Its protein is CASSPAGQLYQETQYF. V gene TRBV12-3 or TRBV12-4 combines with J gene TRBJ2-5; D might be TRBD1 (5 bases). The CDR3 contains 16 residues. V lost 6 bases and J 0 bases, leaving 17 bases between the germline ends.

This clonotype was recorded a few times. The CDR3 DNA is TGTGCCAGCAGCGGGGGGGCGAGAGATACGCAGTATTTT. This gives the protein CASSGGARDTQYF. V gene TRBV7-2 combines with J gene TRBJ2-3, with D perhaps matching TRBD2 (7 bases). V lost 5 bases to trimming and J lost 5 bases, with 11 bases between them. The CDR3 totals 13 residues. Germline CDR1 reads SGHTA; CDR2 reads FQGNSA. Complete variable domain (other parts from reference TRBV7-2 and TRBJ2-3): GAGVSQSPSNKVTEKGKDVELRCDPISGHTALYWYRQSLGQGLEFLIYFQGNSAPDKSGLPSDRFSAERTGGSVSTLTIQRTQQEDSAVYLCASSGGARDTQYFGPGTRLTVL.

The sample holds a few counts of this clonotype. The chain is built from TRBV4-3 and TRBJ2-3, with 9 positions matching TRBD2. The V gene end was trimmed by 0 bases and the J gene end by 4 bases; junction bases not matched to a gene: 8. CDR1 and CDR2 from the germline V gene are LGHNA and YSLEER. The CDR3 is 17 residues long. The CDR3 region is CASSQERASGVSDTQYF. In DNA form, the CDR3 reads TGCGCCAGCAGCCAAGAAAGGGCTAGCGGGGTCTCAGATACGCAGTATTTT.

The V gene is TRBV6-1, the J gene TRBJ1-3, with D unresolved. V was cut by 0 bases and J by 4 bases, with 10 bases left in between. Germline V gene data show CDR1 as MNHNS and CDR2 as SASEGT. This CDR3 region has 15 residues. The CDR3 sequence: CASSEAAAGGNTIYF. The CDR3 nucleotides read TGTGCCAGCAGTGAAGCTGCGGCGGGAGGAAACACCATATATTTT.

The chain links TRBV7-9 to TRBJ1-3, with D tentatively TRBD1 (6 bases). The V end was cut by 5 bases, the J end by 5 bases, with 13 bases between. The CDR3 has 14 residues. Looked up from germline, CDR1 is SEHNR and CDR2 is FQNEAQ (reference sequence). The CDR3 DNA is TGTGCCAGCAGCAACAGGGTGATCCGAAACACCATATATTTT. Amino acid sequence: CASSNRVIRNTIYF.

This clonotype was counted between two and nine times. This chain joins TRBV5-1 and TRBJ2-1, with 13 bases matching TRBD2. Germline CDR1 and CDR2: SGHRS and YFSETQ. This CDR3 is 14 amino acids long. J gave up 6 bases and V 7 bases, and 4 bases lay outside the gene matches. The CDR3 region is CASAGTSGANEQFF. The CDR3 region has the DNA TGCGCCAGCGCTGGGACTAGCGGGGCCAATGAGCAGTTCTTC.

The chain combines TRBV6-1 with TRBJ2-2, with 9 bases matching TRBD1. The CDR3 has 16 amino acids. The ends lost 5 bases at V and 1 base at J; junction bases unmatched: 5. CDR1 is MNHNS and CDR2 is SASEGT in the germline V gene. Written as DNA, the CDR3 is TGTGCCAGCAGTAGCGGGACAGGGTGGAACACCGGGGAGCTGTTTTTT. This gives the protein CASSSGTGWNTGELFF.

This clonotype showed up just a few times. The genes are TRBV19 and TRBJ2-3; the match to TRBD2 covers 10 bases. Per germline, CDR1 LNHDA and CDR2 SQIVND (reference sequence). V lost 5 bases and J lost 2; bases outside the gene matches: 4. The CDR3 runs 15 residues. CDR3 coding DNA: TGTGCCAGTAGTGCCGGGACTAGCGCCACAGATACGCAGTATTTT. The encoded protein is CASSAGTSATDTQYF.

The CDR3 region has the DNA TGTGCCAGCAGACAGGATCTACACGAGCAGTACTTC. It specifies CASRQDLHEQYF. This chain joins TRBV12-3 or TRBV12-4 and TRBJ2-7; D may be TRBD1 (5 bases). The CDR3 spans 12 residues. The ends were cut back, 6 bases at V and 5 bases at J, with 11 bases in the middle.

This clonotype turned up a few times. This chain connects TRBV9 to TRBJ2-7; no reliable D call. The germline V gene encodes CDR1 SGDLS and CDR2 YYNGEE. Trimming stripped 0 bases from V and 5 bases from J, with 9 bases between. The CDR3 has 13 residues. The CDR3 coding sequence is TGTGCCAGCAGCGTAGGCCCGGCAGACGAGCAGTACTTC. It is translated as CASSVGPADEQYF.

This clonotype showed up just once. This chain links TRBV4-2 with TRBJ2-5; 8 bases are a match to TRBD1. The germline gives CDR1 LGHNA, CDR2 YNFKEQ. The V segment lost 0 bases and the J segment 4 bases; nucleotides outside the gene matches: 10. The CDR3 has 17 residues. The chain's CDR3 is CASSQDVSGTGIETQYF. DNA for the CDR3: TGTGCCAGCAGCCAAGATGTATCAGGGACAGGTATAGAGACCCAGTACTTC.

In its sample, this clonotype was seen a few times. The CDR3 sequence: CASSRSGRNEKLFF. In nucleotides, the CDR3 is TGTGCCAGCAGCCGTTCAGGCAGAAATGAAAAACTGTTTTTT. The chain couples TRBV6-1 to TRBJ1-4; no definite D call. The V and J ends lost 6 bases and 5 bases respectively, with 13 bases between them. Germline values: CDR1 MNHNS, CDR2 SASEGT. The CDR3 loop spans 14 amino acids.

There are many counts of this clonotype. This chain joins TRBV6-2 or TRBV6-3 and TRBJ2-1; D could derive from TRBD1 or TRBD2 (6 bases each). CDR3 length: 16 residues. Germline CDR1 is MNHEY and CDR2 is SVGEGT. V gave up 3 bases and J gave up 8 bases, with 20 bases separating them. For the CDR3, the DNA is TGTGCCAGCAGTTATTGGGAAGGGGGAAGGGGGGATGAGCAGTTCTTC. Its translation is CASSYWEGGRGDEQFF.

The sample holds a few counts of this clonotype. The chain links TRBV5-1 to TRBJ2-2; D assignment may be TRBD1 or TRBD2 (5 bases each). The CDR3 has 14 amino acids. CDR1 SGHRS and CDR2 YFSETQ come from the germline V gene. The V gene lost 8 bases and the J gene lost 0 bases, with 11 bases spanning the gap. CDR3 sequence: CASTGRTNTGELFF. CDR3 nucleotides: TGCGCCAGTACGGGACGGACGAACACCGGGGAGCTGTTTTTT.

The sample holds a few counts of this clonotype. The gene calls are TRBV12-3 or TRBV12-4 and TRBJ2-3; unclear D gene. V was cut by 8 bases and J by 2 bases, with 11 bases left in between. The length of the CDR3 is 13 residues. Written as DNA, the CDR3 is TGTGCCAGCCGACGGCAGGACACAGATACGCAGTATTTT. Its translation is CASRRQDTDTQYF.

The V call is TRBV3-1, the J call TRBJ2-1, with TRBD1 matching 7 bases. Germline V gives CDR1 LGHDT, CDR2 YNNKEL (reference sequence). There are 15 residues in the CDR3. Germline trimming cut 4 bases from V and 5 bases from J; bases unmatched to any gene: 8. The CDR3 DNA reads TGTGCCAGCAGCCGTGACAGGGAAGACCACAATGAGCAGTTCTTC. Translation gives CASSRDREDHNEQFF.

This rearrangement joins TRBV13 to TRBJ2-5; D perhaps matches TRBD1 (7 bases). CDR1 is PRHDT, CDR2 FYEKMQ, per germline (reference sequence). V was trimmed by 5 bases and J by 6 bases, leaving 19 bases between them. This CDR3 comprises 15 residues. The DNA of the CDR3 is TGTGCCAGCAGCCTCGATGGAGGGGGCGAGAAGACCCAGTACTTC. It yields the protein CASSLDGGGEKTQYF.

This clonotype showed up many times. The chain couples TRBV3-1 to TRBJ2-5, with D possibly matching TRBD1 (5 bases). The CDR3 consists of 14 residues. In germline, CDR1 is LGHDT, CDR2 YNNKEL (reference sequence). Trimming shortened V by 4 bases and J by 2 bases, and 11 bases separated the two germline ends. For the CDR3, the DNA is TGTGCCAGCAGCCTAAGCTCAGGGCAAGAGACCCAGTACTTC. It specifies CASSLSSGQETQYF.

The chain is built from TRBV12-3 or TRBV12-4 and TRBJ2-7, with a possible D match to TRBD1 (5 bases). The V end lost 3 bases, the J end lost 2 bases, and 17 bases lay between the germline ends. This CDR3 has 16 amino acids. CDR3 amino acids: CASSLQGAARTYEQYF. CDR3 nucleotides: TGTGCCAGCAGTTTGCAGGGCGCGGCCAGAACCTACGAGCAGTACTTC.

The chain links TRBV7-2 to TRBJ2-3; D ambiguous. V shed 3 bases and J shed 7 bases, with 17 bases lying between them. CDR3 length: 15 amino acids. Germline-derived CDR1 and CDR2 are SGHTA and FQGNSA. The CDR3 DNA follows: TGTGCCAGCAGCTTTAACAGCTTTGGGTCTCATACGCAGTATTTT. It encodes CASSFNSFGSHTQYF.

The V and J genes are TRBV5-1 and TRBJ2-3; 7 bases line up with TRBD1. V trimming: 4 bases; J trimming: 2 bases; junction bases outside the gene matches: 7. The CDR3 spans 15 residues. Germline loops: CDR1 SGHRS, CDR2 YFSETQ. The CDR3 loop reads CASSRKGQYTDTQYF. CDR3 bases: TGCGCCAGCAGCCGGAAGGGACAGTACACAGATACGCAGTATTTT. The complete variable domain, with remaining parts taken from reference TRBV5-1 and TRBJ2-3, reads KAGVTQTPRYLIKTRGQQVTLSCSPISGHRSVSWYQQTPGQGLQFLFEYFSETQRNKGNFPGRFSGRQFSNSRSEMNVSTLELGDSALYLCASSRKGQYTDTQYFGPGTRLTVL.

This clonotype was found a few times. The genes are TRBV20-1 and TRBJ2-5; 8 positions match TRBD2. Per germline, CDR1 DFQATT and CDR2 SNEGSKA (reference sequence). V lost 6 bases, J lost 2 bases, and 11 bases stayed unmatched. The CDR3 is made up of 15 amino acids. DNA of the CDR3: TGCAGTGCCCCCAAACCGGGGGGGGCGCAAGAGACCCAGTACTTC. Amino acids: CSAPKPGGAQETQYF.